The following is a T cell receptor (delta chain) sequence with its context. Its antigen remains undetermined. A far larger clone is one nucleotide away, so this likely arose from a read error. Other DNA sequences in this sample translate to the same CDR3. Library preparation used RT-PCR. Sequencing was performed on an Illumina MiSeq. TCRdb reran clone calling on the public reads with CATT; rows sharing one DNA sequence were then combined. This sample comprises some 970 delta-chain clones, roughly 19% of them detected only once. About 20% of the sample goes to the ten largest clones. For CDR1 and CDR2, the germline V gene lists GEAIGNYY and EKD. The CDR3 contains 15 residues, cysteine and phenylalanine counted. CDR3 DNA only is kept here, 45 bases in frame from base 1. The data were obtained in a study of gammadelta T cells in human blood (dated by TCRdb to between 2020 and 2021). The research as a whole found: The study reported that microbial exposure appeared to drive polyclonal expansion of innate gamma-delta T cells immediately after birth.

The chain couples TRDV2 to TRDJ2, with 10 bases aligning to TRDD3. The receptor comes from a human donor. Sequenced sample: Vgamma9Vdelta2 gamma-delta T cells from infant blood. The bases are TGTGCATGTGACACTATACTGGGGGATACAGCACAACTCTTCTTT. This translates into CACDTILGDTAQLFF.